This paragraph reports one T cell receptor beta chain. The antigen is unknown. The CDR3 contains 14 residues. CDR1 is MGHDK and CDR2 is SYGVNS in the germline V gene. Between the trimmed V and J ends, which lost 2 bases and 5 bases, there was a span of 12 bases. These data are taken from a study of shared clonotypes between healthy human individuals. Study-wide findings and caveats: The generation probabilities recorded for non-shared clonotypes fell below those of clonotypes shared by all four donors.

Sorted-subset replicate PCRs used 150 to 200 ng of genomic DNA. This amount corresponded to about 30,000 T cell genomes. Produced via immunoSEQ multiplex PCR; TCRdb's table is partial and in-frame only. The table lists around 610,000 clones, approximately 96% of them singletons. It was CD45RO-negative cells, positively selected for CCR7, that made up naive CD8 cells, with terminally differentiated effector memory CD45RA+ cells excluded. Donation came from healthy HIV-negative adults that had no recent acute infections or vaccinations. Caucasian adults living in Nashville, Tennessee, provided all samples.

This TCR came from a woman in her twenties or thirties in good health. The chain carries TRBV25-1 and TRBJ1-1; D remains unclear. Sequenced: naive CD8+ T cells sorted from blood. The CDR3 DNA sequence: TGTGCCAGCAGTGAACCCTCCGGCGGGACTGAAGCTTTCTTT. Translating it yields CASSEPSGGTEAFF.